The clone carrying this T cell receptor beta chain appeared many times. The data are from a study of T cell repertoires in cytomegalovirus infection. The wider study: Public TCR beta signature analysis indicated the presence of both CMV infection and matching HLA type.

V dropped 6 bases and J dropped 4 bases, with 19 bases sitting between them. The CDR3 length is 15 residues. The germline CDR1 and CDR2 sequences are GTSNPN and SVGIG (reference sequence). TCRdb passed the reads through MiXCR, listing each CDR3 protein once. In the table there are some 100,000 distinct CDR3 sequences, 20% to 30% of which are singletons. The sample was CD8+ T cells from PBMCs. The TCR sequence derives from a human donor in good health (CMV status not recorded). Some clones in this sample may be carry-over from other donors' samples. J is TRBJ1-5 and V is TRBV30; D is undetermined. The chain's CDR3 is CACEPAGSRNQPQHF. The DNA of the CDR3 is TGTGCCTGCGAACCGGCCGGGAGCCGAAATCAGCCCCAGCATTTT.